The clone carrying this T cell receptor (beta chain) was detected a few times. These data belong to a study of T cells in Graves' hyperthyroidism and ophthalmopathy. Amplification of TCR beta CDR3 regions was performed using RNA transcripts as template. In the first-round RT-PCR of the TCR CDR3, the HTBI primer set was used. TCRdb recomputed calls from the multiplex PCR reads with MiXCR, one row per CDR3 protein. The repertoire includes 600,000 to 900,000 distinct CDR3 sequences, roughly 15% of them detected once, and under 9.5% sits in the top ten. When ophthalmopathy did not progress within 18 months, Graves' hyperthyroidism was considered stable. Every diagnosis used clinical symptoms, serum thyroxine and TRAb, thyroid ultrasound and orbital computed tomography. Germline V gene lookup returns CDR1 SGHVS and CDR2 FNYEAQ. V was pared by 4 bases and J by 9 bases, with 9 bases of the junction left unmatched. The CDR3 sequence is 15 residues long.

Sequenced sample: blood. This chain connects TRBV7-6 to TRBJ1-6; 7 bases are shared with TRBD1. The receptor was derived from a man younger than 35 with Graves' hyperthyroidism. The CDR3 sequence: CASSSDGGGISPLHF. The CDR3 DNA is TGTGCCAGCAGCTCCGATGGAGGGGGCATTTCACCCCTCCACTTT.